The 20 T cell receptor beta chains in this list originate from one sample, sequenced in a study of T cell responses to AZD1222 COVID-19 vaccine. The repertoire was sequenced with immunoSEQ multiplex PCR; TCRdb's copy has only in-frame clones and lacks some. The sample comprises 150,000 to 200,000 clones, almost 95% of which are singletons, and more than 9% rests with the top ten. Sequencing used peripheral blood, obtained on day 0 of AZD1222 vaccination. These receptors all stem from an adult in good health.

This sequence joins TRBV7-2 and TRBJ1-2, with D possibly matching TRBD1 (6 bases). The V and J ends lost 3 bases and 7 bases respectively, with 9 bases between them. CDR1 SGHTA and CDR2 FQGNSA come from the germline V gene. This CDR3 comprises 12 residues. The CDR3 is CASSFTGTGYTF. CDR3 sequence (DNA): TGTGCCAGCAGCTTCACAGGGACTGGCTACACCTTC.

V and J are TRBV19 and TRBJ1-2; 7 nucleotides agree with TRBD1. The junction had 8 bases not matched to a gene; V was cut back by 5 bases and J by 2 bases. The CDR3 runs 15 residues. Germline CDR1 and CDR2: LNHDA and SQIVND (reference sequence). The CDR3 sequence: CASSPWDSHNYGYTF. The DNA of the CDR3 is TGTGCCAGTAGTCCCTGGGACAGCCACAACTATGGCTACACCTTC.

With respect to this clone: Other DNA sequences within the sample encode an identical CDR3. The J gene is TRBJ1-1, the V gene TRBV19; perhaps TRBD1 as D (6 bases). Germline V gene lookup returns CDR1 LNHDA and CDR2 SQIVND (reference sequence). The CDR3 totals 14 residues. V dropped 3 bases and J dropped 4 bases, with 12 bases sitting between them. The CDR3 nucleotides read TGTGCCAGTAGTATCGCGACAGGCGGCACTGAAGCTTTCTTT. This gives the protein CASSIATGGTEAFF.

This rearrangement joins TRBV5-1 to TRBJ1-1; perhaps TRBD1 as D (5 bases). Trimming shortened V by 4 bases and J by 2 bases, and 12 bases separated the two germline ends. The CDR3 totals 14 residues. CDR1 is SGHRS and CDR2 is YFSETQ in the germline V gene. The CDR3 is CASSRDQVNTEAFF. CDR3 coding DNA: TGCGCCAGCAGCCGGGACCAGGTTAACACTGAAGCTTTCTTT.

The chain carries TRBV4-1 and TRBJ1-1; perhaps TRBD1 as D (6 bases). V was pared by 0 bases and J by 5 bases, with 19 bases between. Germline CDR1 reads MGHRA; CDR2 reads YSYEKL. The CDR3 length is 17 residues. CDR3 DNA sequence: TGCGCCAGCAGCCAAGAAGGCGGACAGTGGGACCCAACTGAAGCTTTCTTT. This codes for CASSQEGGQWDPTEAFF.

Concerning this clone itself: Other DNA sequences in this specimen translate into the identical CDR3. The chain links TRBV27 to TRBJ1-2; D is unclear. Trimming shortened V by 0 bases and J by 2 bases, and 4 bases separated the two germline ends. CDR3 length: 13 amino acids. Germline values: CDR1 MNHEY, CDR2 SMNVEV (reference sequence). The CDR3 DNA reads TGTGCCAGCAGTTTATCAGGGAACTATGGCTACACCTTC. Amino acid sequence: CASSLSGNYGYTF.

The chain combines TRBV5-1 with TRBJ2-1; 10 bases line up with TRBD2. This CDR3 is 16 amino acids long. Germline CDR1 reads SGHRS; CDR2 reads YFSETQ. Unmatched junction bases numbered 14, after V lost 4 bases and J lost 10 bases. CDR3 sequence reads: CASSISSGGASGEQFF. CDR3 nucleotides: TGCGCCAGCAGCATATCTAGCGGGGGAGCCTCGGGGGAGCAGTTCTTC.

V and J are TRBV24-1 and TRBJ2-1, with D tentatively TRBD2 (5 bases). The CDR3 is 13 amino acids. Looked up from germline, CDR1 is KGHDR and CDR2 is SFDVKD. With 3 bases removed from V and 4 bases from J, the gap between germline ends came to 6 bases. CDR3 protein: CATSDTGYNEQFF. The CDR3 nucleotides are TGTGCCACCAGTGATACGGGGTACAATGAGCAGTTCTTC.

V is TRBV4-1 and J is TRBJ2-1; D possibly corresponds to TRBD2 (5 bases). The CDR3 totals 17 residues. The ends were cut back, 0 bases at V and 2 bases at J, with 14 bases in the middle. CDR1 and CDR2 (germline): MGHRA, YSYEKL. CDR3 nucleotide sequence: TGCGCCAGCAGCCAAGACATTGAGGGCCCTCCCTACAATGAGCAGTTCTTC. Its translation: CASSQDIEGPPYNEQFF.

About this clone: This same CDR3 is encoded by further DNA sequences in the sample. This chain links TRBV7-2 with TRBJ1-4; unclear D gene. From germline, CDR1 is SGHTA and CDR2 FQGNSA. Trimming took off 3 bases at V and 5 bases at J, with 7 bases between the two ends. CDR3 length: 13 residues. The CDR3 sequence: CASSLELNEKLFF. The CDR3 region has the DNA TGTGCCAGCAGCTTGGAACTGAATGAAAAACTGTTTTTT.

This chain connects TRBV6-5 to TRBJ2-3; D unresolved. With 0 bases removed from V and 0 bases from J, the gap between germline ends came to 7 bases. Germline V gene data show CDR1 as MNHEY and CDR2 as SVGAGI. This CDR3 has 15 amino acids. CDR3 coding DNA: TGTGCCAGCAGTTACTCGAGATCTAGCACAGATACGCAGTATTTT. Encoded protein: CASSYSRSSTDTQYF.

The rearrangement uses TRBV12-3 or TRBV12-4 and TRBJ1-2, with D maybe TRBD1 (6 bases). CDR3 length: 13 residues. Trimming shortened V by 3 bases and J by 2 bases, and 7 bases separated the two germline ends. The CDR3 here is CASSFQGNYGYTF. The CDR3 DNA reads as TGTGCCAGCAGTTTTCAGGGGAACTATGGCTACACCTTC.

Details on this clone: The junction shows a germline mismatch at one end, possibly a read error. This sequence joins TRBV5-1 and TRBJ1-4; possibly TRBD1 for D (5 bases). The V gene's germline CDR1 is SGHRS and CDR2 YFSETQ. The CDR3 has 14 residues. This CDR3 reads CASSYGGVNEKLFF. DNA of the CDR3: TGCGCCAGCAGCTACGGGGGAGTTAATGAAAAATTGTTTTTT.

This clone is medium-sized in the sample. J is TRBJ1-5 and V is TRBV7-2; D not resolved. Germline lookup yields CDR1 SGHTA and CDR2 FQGNSA. CDR3 size: 13 residues. Trimming cost V 5 bases and J 4 bases, with 9 bases left between them. This CDR3 reads CASSQEMNQPQHF. In nucleotides, the CDR3 is TGTGCCAGCAGCCAGGAGATGAATCAGCCCCAGCATTTT.

V is TRBV24-1 and J is TRBJ1-2, with D perhaps matching TRBD1 (5 bases). Trimming stripped 4 bases from V and 6 bases from J, with 20 bases between. Germline CDR1 KGHDR, CDR2 SFDVKD. The CDR3 length is 16 residues. This CDR3 is CATSDAGLGTDDGYTF. CDR3 nucleotides: TGTGCCACCAGTGACGCTGGACTAGGGACGGATGATGGCTACACCTTC.

The chain joins TRBV2 to TRBJ2-7; D might be TRBD2 (6 bases). The V and J ends lost 6 bases and 3 bases respectively, with 12 bases between them. The CDR3 is made up of 13 amino acids. Germline values: CDR1 SNHLY, CDR2 FYNNEI. CDR3 nucleotides: TGTGCCAGCAGCGAGGAGGGATACTACGAGCAGTACTTC. Translated: CASSEEGYYEQYF.

This rearrangement joins TRBV10-3 to TRBJ1-4, with D perhaps TRBD1 (5 bases). The length of the CDR3 is 14 residues. Trimming took 3 bases from V and 6 from J, leaving 11 bases between them. The germline V gene encodes CDR1 ENHRY and CDR2 SYGVKD. The CDR3 region has the DNA TGTGCCATCAGTGAACGGGGGAACGATGAAAAACTGTTTTTT. It translates to CAISERGNDEKLFF.

The chain combines TRBV27 with TRBJ1-2; 8 bases align to TRBD1. V lost 6 bases and J lost 3; bases outside the gene matches: 18. From germline, CDR1 is MNHEY and CDR2 SMNVEV (reference sequence). The CDR3 totals 18 residues. The CDR3 region has the DNA TGTGCCAGCAGCTCGTTCCGGGACAGGACCTTTCTGGACTATGGCTACACCTTC. This codes for CASSSFRDRTFLDYGYTF.

This clone showed up just once. The rearrangement uses TRBV6-6 and TRBJ1-6; 7 bases line up with TRBD1. J was trimmed by 7 bases and V by 4 bases; bases with no gene match: 10. Germline V lookup: CDR1 MNHNY, CDR2 SVGAGI (reference sequence). The length of the CDR3 is 16 residues. CDR3 DNA: TGTGCCAGCAGTTTTCTCCGGGACAGCGTCAATTCACCCCTCCACTTT. This encodes CASSFLRDSVNSPLHF.

CDR3 amino acids: CASSVDAGGTGNTIYF. CDR3 nucleotide sequence: TGTGCCAGCAGCGTAGACGCAGGGGGCACTGGAAACACCATATATTTT. The J gene is TRBJ1-3, the V gene TRBV9; 8 bases are a match to TRBD1. Germline V gives CDR1 SGDLS, CDR2 YYNGEE. V lost 0 bases, J lost 2 bases, and 4 bases stayed unmatched. CDR3 size: 16 residues. The complete variable domain, with remaining parts taken from reference TRBV9 and TRBJ1-3, reads DSGVTQTPKHLITATGQRVTLRCSPRSGDLSVYWYQQSLDQGLQFLIQYYNGEERAKGNILERFSAQQFPDLHSELNLSSLELGDSALYFCASSVDAGGTGNTIYFGEGSWLTVV.